A selection of T cell receptor beta chains follows, all from one sample in a study of T cell responses to AZD1222 COVID-19 vaccine. The table came from immunoSEQ multiplex PCR; TCRdb's copy has only in-frame clones and leaves some out. The table lists 95,000 to 150,000 clones, approximately 87% of them singletons. The sample was peripheral blood, taken on day 0 of AZD1222 vaccination. These receptor sequences come from an adult in good health. CDR3s include the opening cysteine and the closing phenylalanine or tryptophan. D genes are given only for firm matches. Clone sizes are given selectively: once, few, many, or a class where the clone is expanded.

CDR3 length: 18; D gene: -; V gene: TRBV11-2; clone size: once; J gene: TRBJ1-1; CDR3 DNA: TGTGCCAGCAGCTCATTTGACGGGGGGGAGGGCATGAACACTGAAGCTTTCTTT; CDR3 protein: CASSSFDGGEGMNTEAFF
CDR3 length: 14; D gene: -; V gene: TRBV2; clone size: -; J gene: TRBJ1-5; CDR3 DNA: TGTGCCAGCAGTGATCCGGGTGAGGACCAGCCCCAGCATTTT; CDR3 protein: CASSDPGEDQPQHF
CDR3 length: 12; D gene: -; V gene: TRBV19; clone size: few; J gene: TRBJ1-6; CDR3 DNA: TGTGCCAGTAGTATCGGGGGATCACCCCTCCACTTT; CDR3 protein: CASSIGGSPLHF
CDR3 length: 16; D gene: -; V gene: TRBV4-2; clone size: -; J gene: TRBJ1-2; CDR3 DNA: TGTGCCAGCAGCCAAGATTGGGGGGGCGAAGATTATGGCTACACCTTC; CDR3 protein: CASSQDWGGEDYGYTF
CDR3 length: 14; D gene: -; V gene: TRBV5-6; clone size: -; J gene: TRBJ1-1; CDR3 DNA: TGTGCCAGCAAGGACGTAGACGGGACAACTGAAGCTTTCTTT; CDR3 protein: CASKDVDGTTEAFF
CDR3 length: 11; D gene: -; V gene: TRBV7-6; clone size: -; J gene: TRBJ1-3; CDR3 DNA: TGTGCCAGCAGTCCCGGAAACACCATATATTTT; CDR3 protein: CASSPGNTIYF
CDR3 length: 15; D gene: -; V gene: TRBV19; clone size: once; J gene: TRBJ1-6; CDR3 DNA: TGTGCCAGTAGGATGGACGGGATGCATAATTCACCCCTCCACTTT; CDR3 protein: CASRMDGMHNSPLHF
CDR3 length: 16; D gene: -; V gene: TRBV19; clone size: once; J gene: TRBJ1-5; CDR3 DNA: TGTGCCAGTACCCCCCTGGCGGGGAAAAGCAATCAGCCCCAGCATTTT; CDR3 protein: CASTPLAGKSNQPQHF
CDR3 length: 15; D gene: -; V gene: TRBV5-1; clone size: -; J gene: TRBJ2-2; CDR3 DNA: TGCGCCAGCAGCTTGGGCCTAGGAAACACCGGGGAGCTGTTTTTT; CDR3 protein: CASSLGLGNTGELFF
CDR3 length: 17; D gene: TRBD1; V gene: TRBV18; clone size: -; J gene: TRBJ1-5; CDR3 DNA: TGTGCCAGCTCACCGCGCCTCGGACAGGACGGGGAGCAGCCCCAGCATTTT; CDR3 protein: CASSPRLGQDGEQPQHF
CDR3 length: 16; D gene: -; V gene: TRBV19; clone size: -; J gene: TRBJ2-1; CDR3 DNA: TGTGCCAGTAGTATAGATTGGGTCGACTCCTACAATGAGCAGTTCTTC; CDR3 protein: CASSIDWVDSYNEQFF
CDR3 length: 16; D gene: TRBD1; V gene: TRBV2; clone size: -; J gene: TRBJ1-2; CDR3 DNA: TGTGCCAGCAGTGAGGCTGTGGACAGGGTGCGGGGTGGCTACACCTTC; CDR3 protein: CASSEAVDRVRGGYTF
CDR3 length: 14; D gene: TRBD2; V gene: TRBV6-5; clone size: -; J gene: TRBJ2-5; CDR3 DNA: TGTGCCAGCAGTCACCGGGGGGGGGCGGAGACCCAGTACTTC; CDR3 protein: CASSHRGGAETQYF
CDR3 length: 14; D gene: TRBD2; V gene: TRBV29-1; clone size: few; J gene: TRBJ2-5; CDR3 DNA: TGCAGCGTCGAAGGTCTAGCGGGGGTAGAGACCCAGTACTTC; CDR3 protein: CSVEGLAGVETQYF
CDR3 length: 15; D gene: -; V gene: TRBV5-8; clone size: -; J gene: TRBJ1-3; CDR3 DNA: TGTGCCAGCAGCCATCAGCGGAGCTCTGGAAACACCATATATTTT; CDR3 protein: CASSHQRSSGNTIYF
CDR3 length: 13; D gene: -; V gene: TRBV5-4; clone size: -; J gene: TRBJ1-1; CDR3 DNA: TGTGCCAGCAGCTTGTTTGGGAACACTGAAGCTTTCTTT; CDR3 protein: CASSLFGNTEAFF
CDR3 length: 14; D gene: -; V gene: TRBV5-1; clone size: few; J gene: TRBJ1-1; CDR3 DNA: TGCGCCAGCAGCTCCCTCGGGGGTGGCACTGAAGCTTTCTTT; CDR3 protein: CASSSLGGGTEAFF
CDR3 length: 16; D gene: -; V gene: TRBV27; clone size: -; J gene: TRBJ1-6; CDR3 DNA: TGTGCCAGCAGTTTTTACGGGGTTTCGGGGAATTCACCCCTCCACTTT; CDR3 protein: CASSFYGVSGNSPLHF
CDR3 length: 15; D gene: TRBD2; V gene: TRBV7-3; clone size: -; J gene: TRBJ2-7; CDR3 DNA: TGTGCCAGCAGCTTAACAGCGGGGAACTCCTACGAGCAGTACTTC; CDR3 protein: CASSLTAGNSYEQYF
CDR3 length: 11; D gene: -; V gene: TRBV7-9; clone size: -; J gene: TRBJ1-1; CDR3 DNA: TGTGCCAGCAGACGGGACGCTGAAGCTTTCTTT; CDR3 protein: CASRRDAEAFF
CDR3 length: 15; D gene: TRBD1; V gene: TRBV7-2; clone size: -; J gene: TRBJ1-4; CDR3 DNA: TGTGCCAGCAGCTTAACAGGGGGCGCAGGAGAAAAACTGTTTTTT; CDR3 protein: CASSLTGGAGEKLFF
CDR3 length: 18; D gene: -; V gene: TRBV7-2; clone size: -; J gene: TRBJ1-2; CDR3 DNA: TGTGCCAGCAGCCCACAAGGTCCAGGACTGGACAAAAGCTATGGCTACACCTTC; CDR3 protein: CASSPQGPGLDKSYGYTF
CDR3 length: 14; D gene: -; V gene: TRBV14; clone size: -; J gene: TRBJ2-1; CDR3 DNA: TGTGCCAGCAGCCAAGTATACGGTGCCGGGGAGCAGTTCTTC; CDR3 protein: CASSQVYGAGEQFF
CDR3 length: 15; D gene: -; V gene: TRBV18; clone size: few; J gene: TRBJ2-1; CDR3 DNA: TGTGCCAGCTCACCACCGGGGGGGCTTGGCAATGAGCAGTTCTTC; CDR3 protein: CASSPPGGLGNEQFF
CDR3 length: 13; D gene: -; V gene: TRBV12-5; clone size: -; J gene: TRBJ1-1; CDR3 DNA: TGTGCTAGTGGTTTGGGCTTTGCGACTGAAGCTTTCTTT; CDR3 protein: CASGLGFATEAFF
CDR3 length: 17; D gene: -; V gene: TRBV9; clone size: -; J gene: TRBJ1-5; CDR3 DNA: TGTGCCAGCACCAGATCCGACAGGCCACCACTCAATCAGCCCCAGCATTTT; CDR3 protein: CASTRSDRPPLNQPQHF
CDR3 length: 16; D gene: -; V gene: TRBV7-3; clone size: -; J gene: TRBJ1-2; CDR3 DNA: TGTGCCAGCAGCCCCGAACCGCTCCAGAGCCGGGATGGCTACACCTTC; CDR3 protein: CASSPEPLQSRDGYTF
CDR3 length: 14; D gene: -; V gene: TRBV29-1; clone size: many; J gene: TRBJ2-7; CDR3 DNA: TGCAGCGTTAAGGGAGTCGCCTCTAGCTACGAGCAGTACTTC; CDR3 protein: CSVKGVASSYEQYF
CDR3 length: 13; D gene: -; V gene: TRBV6-2/TRBV6-3; clone size: -; J gene: TRBJ1-1; CDR3 DNA: TGTGCCAGCAGTTCTATGGCGGGGGTTGAAGCTTTCTTT; CDR3 protein: CASSSMAGVEAFF
CDR3 length: 17; D gene: TRBD1; V gene: TRBV7-2; clone size: -; J gene: TRBJ1-1; CDR3 DNA: TGTGCCAGCAGCTTAGTGGGACAGGGTAGGGTGGGGACTGAAGCTTTCTTT; CDR3 protein: CASSLVGQGRVGTEAFF
CDR3 length: 15; D gene: -; V gene: TRBV3-1/TRBV3-2; clone size: -; J gene: TRBJ1-4; CDR3 DNA: TGTGCCAGCAGCCAAGTCACACCAACTAATGAAAAACTGTTTTTT; CDR3 protein: CASSQVTPTNEKLFF
CDR3 length: 16; D gene: TRBD1; V gene: TRBV7-2; clone size: few; J gene: TRBJ2-1; CDR3 DNA: TGTGCCAGCAGCTTCTCCCGGACAGGAAGGCAAAGCGAGCAGTTCTTC; CDR3 protein: CASSFSRTGRQSEQFF
CDR3 length: 14; D gene: -; V gene: TRBV29-1; clone size: -; J gene: TRBJ2-3; CDR3 DNA: TGCAGCGTTGCCCCAGGGGCTAGCACAGATACGCAGTATTTT; CDR3 protein: CSVAPGASTDTQYF